The clone carrying this T cell receptor (beta chain) was seen a single time. Its antigen is currently unknown. This entry belongs to a study of shared clonotypes between healthy human individuals. Study outcomes and limitations: A generally larger estimated richness was seen in naive subsets than in memory subsets. It was observed that roughly 5% of naive CD4 clonotypes were shared across four donors.

Sequencing was performed with immunoSEQ multiplex PCR; in TCRdb, only in-frame clones are kept and a portion is missing. There are a few hundred thousand clones in the sample; 74% occur only once, and 10% lies in the top ten. Investigators divided CD4+ cells into CD45RA+ naive and CD45RA-negative memory subsets. Per germline, CDR1 SGHKS and CDR2 YYEKEE (reference sequence). The CDR3 has 15 residues. With 0 bases removed from V and 5 bases from J, the gap between germline ends came to 12 bases. This clonotype was obtained from a man between 25 and 39 years old in good health. The chain joins TRBV5-5 to TRBJ2-1, with TRBD2 as a possible D gene (6 bases). Material: memory CD4+ T cells sorted from blood. Subset given: CD45RA-negative fraction. The CDR3 sequence is CASSLGEAKNNEQFF. The CDR3 DNA reads TGTGCCAGCAGCTTGGGGGAGGCCAAGAACAATGAGCAGTTCTTC.